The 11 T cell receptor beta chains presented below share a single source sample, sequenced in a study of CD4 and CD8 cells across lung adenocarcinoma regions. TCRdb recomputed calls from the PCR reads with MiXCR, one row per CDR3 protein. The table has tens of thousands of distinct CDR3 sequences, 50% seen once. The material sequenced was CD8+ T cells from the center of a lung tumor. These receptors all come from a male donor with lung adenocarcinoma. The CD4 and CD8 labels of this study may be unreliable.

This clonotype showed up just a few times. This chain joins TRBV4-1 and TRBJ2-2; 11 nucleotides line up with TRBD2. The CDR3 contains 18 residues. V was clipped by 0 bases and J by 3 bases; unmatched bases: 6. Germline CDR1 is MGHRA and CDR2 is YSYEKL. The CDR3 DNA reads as TGCGCCAGCAGCCAAGATCTTCTAGCGGGAGGAGACACCGGGGAGCTGTTTTTT. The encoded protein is CASSQDLLAGGDTGELFF.

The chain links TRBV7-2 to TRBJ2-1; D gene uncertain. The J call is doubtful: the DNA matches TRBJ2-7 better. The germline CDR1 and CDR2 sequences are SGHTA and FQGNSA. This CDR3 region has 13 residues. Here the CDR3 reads CAGRPSDHYEQYF. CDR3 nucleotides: TGTGCCGGCCGGCCCAGCGATCACTACGAGCAGTACTTC.

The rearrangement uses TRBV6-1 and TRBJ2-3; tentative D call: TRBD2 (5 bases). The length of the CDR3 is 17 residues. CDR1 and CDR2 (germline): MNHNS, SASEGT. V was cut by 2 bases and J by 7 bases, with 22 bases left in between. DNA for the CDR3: TGTGCCAGCAGTGAATCCCTCAACCCACTCACTAGGAATACGCAGTATTTT. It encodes CASSESLNPLTRNTQYF.

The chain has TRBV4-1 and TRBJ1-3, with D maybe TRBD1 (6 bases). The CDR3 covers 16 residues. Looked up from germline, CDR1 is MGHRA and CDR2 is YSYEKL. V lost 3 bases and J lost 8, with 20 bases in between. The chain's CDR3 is CASSQPLGGHRHTIYF. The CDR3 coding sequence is TGCGCCAGCAGCCAGCCCCTGGGGGGCCATAGACACACCATATATTTT.

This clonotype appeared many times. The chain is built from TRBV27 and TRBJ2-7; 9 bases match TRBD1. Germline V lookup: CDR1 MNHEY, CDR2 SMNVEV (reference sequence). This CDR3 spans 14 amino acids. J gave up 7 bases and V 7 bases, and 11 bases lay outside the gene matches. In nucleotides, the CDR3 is TGTGCCAGCACCCGACAGGGGGTGGTAGGTGAGCAGTACTTC. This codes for CASTRQGVVGEQYF.

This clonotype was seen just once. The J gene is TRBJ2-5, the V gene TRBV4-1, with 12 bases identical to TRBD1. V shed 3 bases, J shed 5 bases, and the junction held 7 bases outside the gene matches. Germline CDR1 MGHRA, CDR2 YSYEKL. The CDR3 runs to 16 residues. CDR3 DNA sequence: TGCGCCAGCAGCCACGGGACAGGGGGCACTAGGGAGACCCAGTACTTC. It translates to CASSHGTGGTRETQYF.

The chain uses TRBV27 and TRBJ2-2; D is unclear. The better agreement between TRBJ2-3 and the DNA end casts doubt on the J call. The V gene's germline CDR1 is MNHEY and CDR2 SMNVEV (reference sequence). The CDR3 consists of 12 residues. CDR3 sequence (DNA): TGTGCCAAGGTGTTGAACACCGATGCGCAGTATTTT. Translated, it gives CAKVLNTDAQYF.

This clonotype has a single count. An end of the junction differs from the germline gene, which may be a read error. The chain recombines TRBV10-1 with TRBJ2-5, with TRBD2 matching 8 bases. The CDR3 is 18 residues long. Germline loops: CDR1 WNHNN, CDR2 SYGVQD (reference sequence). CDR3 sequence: CASSRGGAGGRETDTQYF. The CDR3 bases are TGCGCCAGCAGTCGAGGGGGGGCGGGGGGCCGGGAGACAGATACCCAGTACTTT.

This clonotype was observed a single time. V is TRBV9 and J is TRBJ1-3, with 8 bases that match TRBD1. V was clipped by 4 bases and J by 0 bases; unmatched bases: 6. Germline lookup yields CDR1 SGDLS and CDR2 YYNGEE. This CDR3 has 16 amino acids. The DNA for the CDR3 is TGTGCCAGCAGCCCCCGGACAGGGCACTCTGGAAACACCATATATTTT. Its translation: CASSPRTGHSGNTIYF.

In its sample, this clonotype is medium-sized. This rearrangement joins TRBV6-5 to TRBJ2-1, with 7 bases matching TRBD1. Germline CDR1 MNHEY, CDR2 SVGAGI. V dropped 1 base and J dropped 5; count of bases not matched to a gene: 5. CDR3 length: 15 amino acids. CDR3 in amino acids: CASSYWRQGDNEQFF. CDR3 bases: TGTGCCAGCAGTTACTGGAGACAGGGCGACAATGAGCAGTTCTTC.

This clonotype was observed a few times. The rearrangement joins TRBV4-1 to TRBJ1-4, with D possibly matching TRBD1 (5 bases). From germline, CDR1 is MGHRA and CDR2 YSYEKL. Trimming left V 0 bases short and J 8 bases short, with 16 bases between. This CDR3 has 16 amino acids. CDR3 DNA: TGCGCCAGCAGCCAAGATAGGACTCCGGGACGAGAAAAACTGTTTTTT. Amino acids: CASSQDRTPGREKLFF.